These 18 T cell receptor beta chains share one sample of origin, sequenced in a study of a mutant IDH1 vaccine in newly diagnosed glioma (dated by TCRdb to about 2021). The library was built by means of the immunoSEQ multiplex PCR assay. TCRdb obtained this table from immuneACCESS and retained in-frame rearrangements with V and J assigned. These tables miss some clones; where compared with another copy, unresolved V genes account for less than half of the shortfall, and the remainder is unexplained. The sample records over 45,000 clones, 75% to 85% of which are singletons. 3% to 4% of the sample goes to the ten largest clones. According to the study, the label for this sample's time point signals: week 5, during vaccination. Each vaccine dose was 300 ug of a 20-mer mutant IDH1 peptide in Montanide, given subcutaneously with topical imiquimod. The antigens for these receptors are not known. The sample consisted of PBMCs, taken from a glioma patient whose treatment included an IDH1 peptide vaccine. The receptors come from a young man with glioma.

The chain recombines TRBV4-2 with TRBJ2-5; 12 bases line up with TRBD2. This CDR3 has 16 residues. CDR1 LGHNA and CDR2 YNFKEQ come from the germline V gene. The trim removed 0 bases at V and 2 bases at J, leaving 1 base unmatched. CDR3 loop: CASSQEGLAGQETQYF. DNA for the CDR3: TGTGCCAGCAGCCAAGAAGGACTAGCGGGGCAAGAGACCCAGTACTTC.

The chain joins TRBV2 to TRBJ1-2; TRBD1 matches 7 bases. The CDR3 sequence is 13 residues long. Germline loops: CDR1 SNHLY, CDR2 FYNNEI. After removal of 4 bases from V and 7 bases from J, the junction contained 6 bases not matched to a gene. The DNA for the CDR3 is TGTGCCAGCAGTGGTCCGACAGGGATTGGCTACACCTTC. Translation gives CASSGPTGIGYTF.

V and J are TRBV6-1 and TRBJ2-1; possibly TRBD2 for D (5 bases). Trimming stripped 6 bases from V and 11 bases from J, with 14 bases between. The CDR3 has 12 residues. Germline CDR1 is MNHNS and CDR2 is SASEGT. The CDR3 loop reads CASRSGIYQQFF. DNA for the CDR3: TGTGCCAGCAGATCCGGGATATACCAGCAGTTCTTC.

The chain has TRBV27 and TRBJ1-2; TRBD1 aligns across 8 bases. CDR3 length: 15 amino acids. The V and J ends lost 4 bases and 6 bases, in that order; junction bases with no gene match: 10. Germline CDR1 is MNHEY and CDR2 is SMNVEV (reference sequence). The CDR3 DNA is TGTGCCAGCAGTTCTAGGACAGGGACGTTACATGGCTACACCTTC. Residues: CASSSRTGTLHGYTF.

The chain links TRBV27 to TRBJ2-7, with 9 bases aligning to TRBD1. The CDR3 length is 14 residues. V shed 3 bases, J shed 5 bases, and the junction held 5 bases outside the gene matches. From germline, CDR1 is MNHEY and CDR2 SMNVEV (reference sequence). The CDR3 DNA reads as TGTGCCAGCAGTTTTTGGGACAGGGTGCACGAGCAGTACTTC. Translated: CASSFWDRVHEQYF.

The chain uses TRBV27 and TRBJ1-2, with D unresolved. With 6 bases removed from V and 0 bases from J, the gap between germline ends came to 14 bases. The CDR3 extends over 15 amino acids. Germline CDR1 and CDR2: MNHEY and SMNVEV (reference sequence). CDR3 in DNA: TGTGCCAGCAGCTCGGGAGGAGCTCCTAACTATGGCTACACCTTC. This encodes CASSSGGAPNYGYTF.

The J gene is TRBJ2-7, the V gene TRBV7-2, with TRBD2 as a possible D gene (5 bases). From germline, CDR1 is SGHTA and CDR2 FQGNSA. V gave up 3 bases and J gave up 2 bases, with 11 bases separating them. The CDR3 is 14 amino acids. The CDR3 reads CASSFGLKTYEQYF. The CDR3 DNA reads as TGTGCCAGCAGCTTTGGACTGAAGACCTACGAGCAGTACTTC.

This rearrangement joins TRBV5-1 to TRBJ1-4, with D uncertain. The length of the CDR3 is 15 residues. CDR1 and CDR2 from the germline V gene are SGHRS and YFSETQ. V dropped 4 bases and J dropped 0 bases, with 10 bases sitting between them. The CDR3 DNA is TGCGCCAGCAGCATAGGGCTTCCAACTAATGAAAAACTGTTTTTT. Translated, it gives CASSIGLPTNEKLFF.

There are a few counts of this clone. The chain joins TRBV6-4 to TRBJ2-3, with 7 bases lining up with TRBD2. The CDR3 consists of 15 residues. V lost 3 bases, J lost 0 bases, and 3 bases stayed unmatched. Looked up from germline, CDR1 is MRHNA and CDR2 is SNTAGT. CDR3 in DNA: TGTGCCAGCAGTGAAAATAGCGGGAGCACAGATACGCAGTATTTT. Protein product: CASSENSGSTDTQYF.

The chain links TRBV5-1 to TRBJ1-2, with TRBD1 as a possible D gene (6 bases). This CDR3 is built from 14 residues. V was trimmed by 1 base and J by 6 bases, leaving 13 bases between them. The germline CDR1 and CDR2 sequences are SGHRS and YFSETQ. CDR3 residues: CASSLNGRGDGYTF. CDR3 sequence (DNA): TGCGCCAGCAGCTTGAACGGCAGGGGTGATGGCTACACCTTC.

On this clone: Distinct nucleotide sequences in the sample also encode this CDR3. The V gene is TRBV5-1, the J gene TRBJ2-5; possibly TRBD2 for D (5 bases). This CDR3 comprises 13 residues. Germline lookup yields CDR1 SGHRS and CDR2 YFSETQ. V was cut by 0 bases and J by 5 bases, with 8 bases left in between. This CDR3 is CASSLGGGETQYF. CDR3 DNA: TGCGCCAGCAGCTTGGGAGGAGGCGAGACCCAGTACTTC.

Worth noting for this clone: Other DNA variants within this sample encode the same CDR3. The gene calls are TRBV6-5 and TRBJ1-1, with D hard to call. Trimming left V 0 bases short and J 1 base short, with 6 bases between. The CDR3 runs 14 residues. The germline gives CDR1 MNHEY, CDR2 SVGAGI. The CDR3 sequence: CASSYSRQNTEAFF. In DNA, the CDR3 is TGTGCCAGCAGTTACTCGAGACAGAACACTGAAGCTTTCTTT.

The chain carries TRBV6-1 and TRBJ2-1, with D perhaps TRBD1 (6 bases). The V gene lost 4 bases and the J gene lost 3 bases, with 16 bases spanning the gap. Germline V gene lookup returns CDR1 MNHNS and CDR2 SASEGT. The CDR3 extends over 16 amino acids. In DNA, the CDR3 is TGTGCCAGCAGTGGATCCTCAGGGGCCGGCTACAATGAGCAGTTCTTC. It codes for CASSGSSGAGYNEQFF.

V gene TRBV5-6 combines with J gene TRBJ1-6; TRBD1 is a possible D gene (6 bases). CDR1 and CDR2 (germline): SGHDT, YYEEEE. The length of the CDR3 is 14 residues. Deletions cut 5 bases from V and 9 bases from J, with 15 bases between. CDR3: CASSRQGYGSPLHF. DNA for the CDR3: TGTGCCAGCAGTCGCCAGGGGTACGGTTCACCCCTCCACTTT. The variable domain in full, with the rest retrieved from reference TRBV5-6 and TRBJ1-6, is DAGVTQSPTHLIKTRGQQVTLRCSPKSGHDTVSWYQQALGQGPQFIFQYYEEEERQRGNFPDRFSGHQFPNYSSELNVNALLLGDSALYLCASSRQGYGSPLHFGNGTRLTVT.

The chain carries TRBV5-6 and TRBJ2-7; D call uncertain. The CDR3 runs 14 residues. V shed 0 bases and J shed 0 bases, with 7 bases lying between them. Germline assignment: CDR1 SGHDT and CDR2 YYEEEE. CDR3: CASSLEVPSYEQYF. The CDR3 DNA reads TGTGCCAGCAGCTTGGAGGTGCCCTCCTACGAGCAGTACTTC.

This clone has only one observation. Distinct nucleotide sequences in the sample also encode this CDR3. The chain joins TRBV7-9 to TRBJ2-5, with D perhaps TRBD2 (5 bases). The CDR3 has 14 residues. Trimming stripped 0 bases from V and 1 base from J, with 6 bases between. Per the germline V gene, CDR1 is SEHNR and CDR2 is FQNEAQ (reference sequence). DNA for the CDR3: TGTGCCAGCAGCTTAGCGGGGAGCCAAGAGACCCAGTACTTC. This sequence encodes CASSLAGSQETQYF.

This chain connects TRBV10-2 to TRBJ2-5, with D possibly TRBD1 on 6 matching bases. CDR1 is WSHSY and CDR2 is SAAADI in the germline V gene. Trimming stripped 4 bases from V and 5 bases from J, with 11 bases between. This CDR3 comprises 13 residues. CDR3 amino acids: CASSGQARETQYF. CDR3 coding DNA: TGCGCCAGCAGTGGACAGGCCCGGGAGACCCAGTACTTC.

The gene calls are TRBV6-4 and TRBJ1-2, with D unresolved. The CDR3 extends over 17 amino acids. Trimming pared 0 bases from V and 4 bases from J, leaving 18 bases between. The germline V gene encodes CDR1 MRHNA and CDR2 SNTAGT. CDR3 region: CASSDSIGITSGYGYTF. In DNA form, the CDR3 reads TGTGCCAGCAGTGACTCGATAGGTATTACTTCTGGCTATGGCTACACCTTC.